This T cell receptor beta chain came from a study of blood T cell repertoires in COVID-19. In the study overall: PBMCs, B-cell-depleted T cells, or T cells provided the cDNA or gDNA that made up the material.

Sequenced by immunoSEQ multiplex PCR; TCRdb stores in-frame clones only, minus some. This sample has 130,000 or so clones, with roughly 90% found just once. This CDR3 contains 16 residues. J gave up 2 bases and V 5 bases, and 7 bases lay outside the gene matches. Germline assignment: CDR1 KGHSH and CDR2 LQKENI. This sequence was found in a man in his fifties with acute or convalescent COVID-19. The sample comprised peripheral blood. The chain carries TRBV18 and TRBJ2-3, with 10 bases lining up with TRBD1. The CDR3 coding sequence is TGTGCCAGCTCAATAACCGGGACAGGGGACACAGATACGCAGTATTTT. This encodes CASSITGTGDTDTQYF. Full variable domain (remainder filled in from reference TRBV18 and TRBJ2-3): NAGVMQNPRHLVRRRGQEARLRCSPMKGHSHVYWYRQLPEEGLKFMVYLQKENIIDESGMPKERFSAEFPKEGPSILRIQQVVRGDSAAYFCASSITGTGDTDTQYFGPGTRLTVL.